The 27 T cell receptor beta chains presented below share a single source sample, sequenced in a study of control samples from healthy donors and cancer patients. Sequenced by immunoSEQ multiplex PCR; TCRdb stores in-frame clones only, minus some. The sample lists tens of thousands of clones; around nine tenths were seen once. Sequences were obtained from PBMCs. These receptor sequences come from a man aged 30 to 39 with colorectal cancer.

This clone was picked up a small number of times. This chain joins TRBV18 and TRBJ2-1; D is tentatively TRBD1 or TRBD2 (7 bases each). Germline CDR1 KGHSH, CDR2 LQKENI. Trimming took off 3 bases at V and 9 bases at J, with 24 bases between the two ends. The CDR3 runs 17 residues. This CDR3 is CASSPSNREGAVREQFF. The DNA of the CDR3 is TGTGCCAGCTCACCGTCGAACAGGGAGGGGGCCGTGCGTGAGCAGTTCTTC.

J is TRBJ2-7 and V is TRBV7-9; no reliable D call. Germline loops: CDR1 SEHNR, CDR2 FQNEAQ (reference sequence). Deletions cut 5 bases from V and 2 bases from J, with 16 bases between. This CDR3 is 15 amino acids long. The CDR3 sequence is CASSPDGDFPYEQYF. Written as DNA, the CDR3 is TGTGCCAGCAGCCCGGACGGAGACTTCCCCTACGAGCAGTACTTC. The variable domain in full, with the rest retrieved from reference TRBV7-9 and TRBJ2-7, is DTGVSQNPRHKITKRGQNVTFRCDPISEHNRLYWYRQTLGQGPEFLTYFQNEAQLEKSRLLSDRFSAERPKGSFSTLEIQRTEQGDSAMYLCASSPDGDFPYEQYFGPGTRLTVT.

The V and J genes are TRBV6-4 and TRBJ1-1, with D tentatively TRBD1 (6 bases). V was cut by 0 bases and J by 5 bases, with 7 bases left in between. The CDR3 consists of 13 residues. CDR1 and CDR2 from the germline V gene are MRHNA and SNTAGT. CDR3 amino acids: CASSDSRGTEAFF. The CDR3 coding sequence is TGTGCCAGCAGTGACTCGAGGGGGACTGAAGCTTTCTTT.

The chain is built from TRBV19 and TRBJ2-6, with D perhaps matching TRBD1 (5 bases). The germline V and J ends were trimmed by 8 bases and 0 bases, with 11 bases remaining between them. In germline, CDR1 is LNHDA, CDR2 SQIVND (reference sequence). CDR3 length equals 15 residues. The CDR3 nucleotides are TGTGCCAGTCAGGGAACTTCCTCTGGGGCCAACGTCCTGACTTTC. Its translation: CASQGTSSGANVLTF.

V is TRBV5-1 and J is TRBJ1-5, with D unclear. The CDR3 loop spans 14 amino acids. The V end was cut by 0 bases, the J end by 9 bases, with 13 bases between. Germline V gene sequence: CDR1 SGHRS, CDR2 YFSETQ. This CDR3 reads CASSLDGLSPPQHF. The DNA of the CDR3 is TGCGCCAGCAGCTTGGACGGCCTTTCACCGCCCCAGCATTTT.

The chain recombines TRBV7-2 with TRBJ1-2, with D maybe TRBD1 (6 bases). This CDR3 is 13 amino acids long. Germline assignment: CDR1 SGHTA and CDR2 FQGNSA. Trimming took 5 bases from V and 4 from J, leaving 11 bases between them. CDR3 amino acids: CASSPDSSYGYTF. The CDR3 coding sequence is TGTGCCAGCAGCCCGGACAGCTCCTATGGCTACACCTTC.

This sequence joins TRBV18 and TRBJ1-1; the D is unclear. There are 9 residues in the CDR3. The ends were cut back, 5 bases at V and 9 bases at J, with 4 bases in the middle. From germline, CDR1 is KGHSH and CDR2 LQKENI. The CDR3 nucleotides read TGTGCCAGCTCATCGAAAGCTTTCTTT. Translation gives CASSSKAFF.

The gene calls are TRBV9 and TRBJ2-3, with 11 nucleotides matching TRBD2. Trimming cost V 0 bases and J 1 base; bases outside gene matches: 7. CDR1 is SGDLS, CDR2 YYNGEE, per germline. This CDR3 region has 18 residues. The CDR3 DNA follows: TGTGCCAGCAGCGTAGGAAAACTAGCGGGGGCCCGCACAGATACGCAGTATTTT. Translation: CASSVGKLAGARTDTQYF. The complete variable domain, with remaining parts taken from reference TRBV9 and TRBJ2-3, reads DSGVTQTPKHLITATGQRVTLRCSPRSGDLSVYWYQQSLDQGLQFLIQYYNGEERAKGNILERFSAQQFPDLHSELNLSSLELGDSALYFCASSVGKLAGARTDTQYFGPGTRLTVL.

The gene calls are TRBV7-2 and TRBJ1-2; 8 nucleotides match TRBD1. The CDR3 sequence is 14 residues long. Germline V gene lookup returns CDR1 SGHTA and CDR2 FQGNSA. J was trimmed by 2 bases and V by 5 bases; bases with no gene match: 4. The CDR3 loop reads CASSPGQVNYGYTF. The CDR3 DNA follows: TGTGCCAGCAGCCCGGGACAGGTGAACTATGGCTACACCTTC. Combining the CDR3 with reference TRBV7-2 and TRBJ1-2 gives the whole variable domain GAGVSQSPSNKVTEKGKDVELRCDPISGHTALYWYRQSLGQGLEFLIYFQGNSAPDKSGLPSDRFSAERTGGSVSTLTIQRTQQEDSAVYLCASSPGQVNYGYTFGSGTRLTVV.

The chain uses TRBV19 and TRBJ2-3; 10 bases are shared with TRBD2. CDR3 length equals 18 residues. In germline, CDR1 is LNHDA, CDR2 SQIVND (reference sequence). After removal of 4 bases from V and 3 bases from J, the junction contained 13 bases not matched to a gene. The CDR3 loop is CASSSRGQRGGATDTQYF. CDR3 bases: TGTGCCAGTAGTAGTCGGGGTCAGCGGGGGGGAGCTACAGATACGCAGTATTTT.

CDR3 coding DNA: TGTGCCAGCAGTTACTCAGTTGGGACTGGGTGGAATGAGCAGTTCTTC. Translating gives CASSYSVGTGWNEQFF. The chain combines TRBV6-2 or TRBV6-3 with TRBJ2-1; the D gene is possibly TRBD2 (6 bases). Trimming stripped 0 bases from V and 7 bases from J, with 16 bases between. The V gene's germline CDR1 is MNHEY and CDR2 SVGEGT. This CDR3 has 16 amino acids.

The V call is TRBV7-2, the J call TRBJ2-4, with 9 bases identical to TRBD2. This CDR3 spans 15 amino acids. Per germline, CDR1 SGHTA and CDR2 FQGNSA. V trimming: 5 bases; J trimming: 5 bases; junction bases outside the gene matches: 7. The CDR3 is CASSPRGGKQNIQYF. CDR3 bases: TGTGCCAGCAGCCCGCGGGGGGGCAAGCAAAACATTCAGTACTTC.

The V call is TRBV12-3 or TRBV12-4, the J call TRBJ1-1; possibly TRBD1 for D (6 bases). The CDR3 contains 13 residues. V dropped 6 bases and J dropped 1 base, with 9 bases sitting between them. This chain's CDR3 is CASSQGWNTEAFF. CDR3 in DNA: TGTGCCAGCAGCCAGGGGTGGAACACTGAAGCTTTCTTT.

This clone came up a few times. The chain is built from TRBV6-2 or TRBV6-3 and TRBJ1-2; unclear D gene. Trimming cost V 4 bases and J 9 bases, with 18 bases left between them. The CDR3 extends over 14 amino acids. In germline, CDR1 is MNHEY, CDR2 SVGEGT. The CDR3: CASSSRIGGLSYTF. The CDR3 DNA is TGTGCCAGCAGTTCTAGGATCGGAGGTTTGAGCTACACCTTC.

The CDR3 nucleotides are TGTGCCAGCTCACCATTGAGGGACACTGAAGCTTTCTTT. The encoded protein is CASSPLRDTEAFF. The chain uses TRBV18 and TRBJ1-1; D gene ambiguous. There are 13 residues in the CDR3. Germline V gene data show CDR1 as KGHSH and CDR2 as LQKENI. V was clipped by 2 bases and J by 3 bases, with 7 bases between them.

This chain links TRBV30 with TRBJ2-4; maybe TRBD2 (6 bases). V was clipped by 5 bases and J by 6 bases, with 17 bases between them. Germline assignment: CDR1 GTSNPN and CDR2 SVGIG (reference sequence). The CDR3 sequence is 14 residues long. CDR3 nucleotides: TGTGCCTGGGACCTGACTAGTATTGGAAACATTCAGTACTTC. Its translation: CAWDLTSIGNIQYF.

This rearrangement joins TRBV5-6 to TRBJ2-2; 9 nucleotides line up with TRBD1. Germline V gene sequence: CDR1 SGHDT, CDR2 YYEEEE. The CDR3 sequence is 19 residues long. V gave up 1 base and J gave up 5 bases; unmatched junction bases: 15. CDR3 sequence reads: CASSLQSGTGLVYTGELFF. CDR3 DNA sequence: TGTGCCAGCAGCTTGCAATCCGGGACAGGGCTTGTATATACCGGGGAGCTGTTTTTT.

This chain joins TRBV30 and TRBJ1-5; maybe TRBD1 (6 bases). Trimming pared 0 bases from V and 4 bases from J, leaving 7 bases between. There are 13 residues in the CDR3. The germline CDR1 and CDR2 sequences are GTSNPN and SVGIG (reference sequence). CDR3 in DNA: TGTGCCTGGAGTGTAAGGGGGAATCAGCCCCAGCATTTT. Translating it yields CAWSVRGNQPQHF.

This rearrangement joins TRBV6-2 or TRBV6-3 to TRBJ2-3; 16 nucleotides align to TRBD2. The CDR3 spans 22 residues. The germline V gene encodes CDR1 MNHEY and CDR2 SVGEGT. The V segment lost 6 bases and the J segment 1 base; nucleotides outside the gene matches: 19. The CDR3 here is CASSPRGYSGTSGGAGTDTQYF. The CDR3 DNA follows: TGTGCCAGCAGCCCTAGGGGCTACTCCGGGACTAGCGGGGGGGCCGGCACAGATACGCAGTATTTT.

For this clone: Other nucleotide sequences from this sample produce the same CDR3. The chain carries TRBV7-9 and TRBJ1-1, with D maybe TRBD1 (5 bases). V was cut by 3 bases and J by 2 bases, with 10 bases left in between. The CDR3 is 14 residues long. The germline CDR1 and CDR2 sequences are SEHNR and FQNEAQ (reference sequence). CDR3 protein: CASSLGRLNTEAFF. The CDR3 bases are TGTGCCAGCAGCTTGGGACGGCTAAACACTGAAGCTTTCTTT.

The J gene is TRBJ1-4, the V gene TRBV4-3; no clear D. The CDR3 sequence is 14 residues long. Germline CDR1 reads LGHNA; CDR2 reads YSLEER. Trimming took 4 bases from V and 7 from J, leaving 13 bases between them. The CDR3, as DNA: TGCGCCAGCAGCCTGCGGCTCTGGGGTGAAAAACTGTTTTTT. Translated: CASSLRLWGEKLFF.

This clone was recorded once. The chain links TRBV9 to TRBJ2-1; 9 nucleotides match TRBD2. V was pared by 7 bases and J by 8 bases, with 10 bases of the junction left unmatched. Germline V gives CDR1 SGDLS, CDR2 YYNGEE. The CDR3 extends over 14 amino acids. The CDR3 DNA reads TGTGCCAGCGCGGGGGGGCTTTTTAGGGATGAGCAGTTCTTC. Residues: CASAGGLFRDEQFF.

This clone has just one count. V gene TRBV19 combines with J gene TRBJ1-5; D may be TRBD1 (6 bases). This CDR3 is 20 amino acids long. Trimming cost V 3 bases and J 4 bases, with 28 bases left between them. Per germline, CDR1 LNHDA and CDR2 SQIVND (reference sequence). As DNA, the CDR3 is TGTGCCAGTAGTATTCGATACCACGGGGTTCAACTACAGGGAAATCAGCCCCAGCATTTT. It is translated as CASSIRYHGVQLQGNQPQHF.

The chain combines TRBV6-6 with TRBJ2-3; D remains unclear. V lost 6 bases and J lost 6, with 13 bases in between. The CDR3 runs 13 residues. CDR1 and CDR2 from the germline V gene are MNHNY and SVGAGI (reference sequence). CDR3 DNA sequence: TGTGCCAGCAGATTAGGGAATGCTGATACGCAGTATTTT. Translated: CASRLGNADTQYF.

The V and J genes are TRBV18 and TRBJ2-1; 8 bases fit TRBD1. The J segment lost 9 bases and the V segment lost 1 base, leaving 14 bases of the junction unmatched. Germline CDR1 is KGHSH and CDR2 is LQKENI. This CDR3 has 17 residues. The CDR3 region is CASSPLRSRQGSSEQFF. CDR3 in DNA: TGTGCCAGCTCACCACTCAGGAGTCGACAGGGGAGTTCTGAGCAGTTCTTC.

The chain combines TRBV19 with TRBJ2-2; a possible D gene is TRBD2 (6 bases). The CDR3 spans 15 residues. Germline V gene lookup returns CDR1 LNHDA and CDR2 SQIVND (reference sequence). The V and J ends lost 4 bases and 3 bases respectively, with 12 bases between them. The CDR3: CASSTWGGYTGELFF. CDR3 sequence (DNA): TGTGCCAGTAGTACCTGGGGAGGTTACACCGGGGAGCTGTTTTTT.

The chain couples TRBV2 to TRBJ2-5; no clear D gene. CDR1 is SNHLY, CDR2 FYNNEI, per germline. CDR3 length equals 13 residues. V lost 9 bases to trimming and J lost 0 bases, with 11 bases between them. CDR3 residues: CASGSDDQETQYF. Here the CDR3 DNA reads TGTGCCAGTGGCTCGGACGACCAAGAGACCCAGTACTTC. Filled out from reference TRBV2 and TRBJ2-5, the complete variable domain reads EPEVTQTPSHQVTQMGQEVILRCVPISNHLYFYWYRQILGQKVEFLVSFYNNEISEKSEIFDDQFSVERPDGSNFTLKIRSTKLEDSAMYFCASGSDDQETQYFGPGTRLLVL.